The entry below gives a single T cell receptor beta chain sequence along with its context. Trimming cost V 3 bases and J 1 base, with 10 bases left between them. Germline V CDR1 and CDR2: SGDLS, YYNGEE. The CDR3 loop spans 14 amino acids. Primers used in a second PCR of about 6 to 11 cycles were a sample-barcoded 5' primer and a J-beta primer mix. MiXCR, applied by TCRdb to the 5' RACE reads, yields one record per CDR3 protein. The table records about 1.5 million distinct CDR3 sequences, about 45% of them present only once. The sample comes from a study of blood T cells in healthy people across ages. The sample taken for sequencing was blood. This clonotype was obtained from a woman younger than 35 in good health. This chain uses TRBV9 with TRBJ1-1; D remains unclear. The CDR3 protein is CASSDHISNTEAFF. CDR3 nucleotides: TGTGCCAGCAGCGACCACATCTCGAACACTGAAGCTTTCTTT.